A single sample is the source of the 14 T cell receptor beta chains below, sequenced in a study of T cells in women clearing cervical HPV infection (dated by TCRdb to 2017 to 2018). The library relied on the immunoSEQ multiplex PCR assay. TCRdb took this table from immuneACCESS and kept in-frame rearrangements with V and J called. Such tables lack part of the clones; where checked against another copy, unresolved V genes explain under half of the gap, and the rest is unexplained. The record for this sample contains more than 20,000 clones. About 5% of the sample lies in the top ten. Sequencing input: blood buffy coat. The receptor source for this set is a woman between 18 and 70 years old with a cervical HPV16 infection that either progressed to CIN3+ or cleared (not recorded which).

Concerning this clone itself: The CDR3 extends 3 residues past the end of the read, so its final part is completed from the germline J gene. This chain links TRBV7-9 with TRBJ2-3, with a possible D match to TRBD1 (5 bases). The CDR3 sequence is 14 residues long. V lost 3 bases and J 3 bases, leaving 10 bases between the germline ends. The germline gives CDR1 SEHNR, CDR2 FQNEAQ (reference sequence). The DNA read from the CDR3 is TGTGCCAGCAGCTTCGGCAGGGTTACAGATACG. It is translated as CASSFGRVTDT. The full CDR3 reads CASSFGRVTDTQYF.

CDR3 DNA (partial): TGTGCCAGTAGTATAGGAGACATCTCCCTC. This encodes CASSIGDISL. The whole CDR3 region reads CASSIGDISLYTF. The J gene is TRBJ1-2, the V gene TRBV19; D call uncertain. Coverage ceases 3 residues before the CDR3 finishes, and the germline J gene fills in the end. The CDR3 is made up of 13 amino acids. CDR1 and CDR2 from the germline V gene are LNHDA and SQIVND (reference sequence).

Comment on this clone: The CDR3 end falls 3 residues outside the read, so it is completed with the germline J gene. This rearrangement joins TRBV20-1 to TRBJ1-1; no firm D call. Trimming took off 0 bases at V and 0 bases at J, with 14 bases between the two ends. This CDR3 has 16 amino acids. Germline V gene sequence: CDR1 DFQATT, CDR2 SNEGSKA (reference sequence). CDR3 region: CSARDLGNGMNTEAFF. CDR3 bases read: TGCAGTGCTAGAGATCTTGGTAACGGTATGAACACTGAA.

With respect to this clone: The CDR3 end falls 3 residues outside the read, so it is completed with the germline J gene. V is TRBV19 and J is TRBJ1-1; 7 nucleotides line up with TRBD1. V was clipped by 3 bases and J by 1 base; unmatched bases: 11. CDR3 length: 17 residues. CDR1 and CDR2 from the germline V gene are LNHDA and SQIVND (reference sequence). The CDR3 DNA, read in part, is TGTGCCAGTAGTATTTGGGGACAGAATAAACCGAACACTGAA. Translating gives CASSIWGQNKPNTE. The whole CDR3 protein reads CASSIWGQNKPNTEAFF.

For this clone: The read is 3 residues too short to cover the CDR3 end, so that end is filled in from the germline J gene. This sequence joins TRBV4-1 and TRBJ1-6; a possible D gene is TRBD1 (6 bases). Germline V CDR1 and CDR2: MGHRA, YSYEKL. The CDR3 contains 17 residues. Trimming left V 1 base short and J 6 bases short, with 16 bases between. CDR3 sequence reads: CASSQVPGAPSNSPLHF. The covered CDR3 bases are TGCGCCAGCAGCCAAGTTCCAGGGGCTCCGAGTAATTCACCC.

Notes on this clone: The CDR3 is cut off 3 residues early in the read; its end comes from the germline J gene. This chain joins TRBV5-6 and TRBJ1-1, with D perhaps matching TRBD1 (5 bases). CDR3 size: 13 residues. The germline gives CDR1 SGHDT, CDR2 YYEEEE. V dropped 2 bases and J dropped 7 bases, with 12 bases sitting between them. The CDR3 spells CASSLIRVREAFF. The CDR3 DNA, read in part, is TGTGCCAGCAGCTTAATCAGGGTTCGTGAA.

As concerns this clone: With the read ending 3 residues before the CDR3 end, the germline J gene is used to fill in that end. This sequence joins TRBV6-2 or TRBV6-3 and TRBJ2-5; TRBD1 is a possible D gene (6 bases). The V end lost 4 bases, the J end lost 4 bases, and 13 bases lay between the germline ends. From germline, CDR1 is MNHEY and CDR2 SVGEGT. There are 14 residues in the CDR3. CDR3 region: CASSSRQAVETQYF. The sequenced part of the CDR3 DNA is TGTGCCAGCAGTTCCAGACAGGCAGTAGAGACC.

Comment on this clone: The missing CDR3 end, 3 residues past where the read stops, is filled in from the germline J gene. This chain links TRBV11-2 with TRBJ1-1, with 8 bases lining up with TRBD1. Germline V gene lookup returns CDR1 SGHAT and CDR2 FQNNGV. Unmatched junction bases numbered 3, after V lost 6 bases and J lost 0 bases. The CDR3 spans 14 residues. The CDR3 spells CASSAGQVNTEAFF. The DNA read from the CDR3 is TGTGCCAGCAGTGCGGGACAGGTGAACACTGAA.

Notes on this clone: The read is 3 residues too short to cover the CDR3 end, so that end is filled in from the germline J gene. The J gene is TRBJ2-7, the V gene TRBV19, with a weak D call TRBD1 (6 bases). The CDR3 has 12 residues. V was pared by 6 bases and J by 3 bases, with 9 bases between. Germline CDR1 is LNHDA and CDR2 is SQIVND (reference sequence). The CDR3 loop reads CASRGQDYEQYF. The DNA read from the CDR3 is TGTGCCAGTAGGGGACAAGACTACGAG. Full variable domain (outside the CDR3, taken from reference TRBV19 and TRBJ2-7): DGGITQSPKYLFRKEGQNVTLSCEQNLNHDAMYWYRQDPGQGLRLIYYSQIVNDFQKGDIAEGYSVSREKKESFPLTVTSAQKNPTAFYLCASRGQDYEQYFGPGTRLTVT.

A note on this clone: The CDR3 is cut off 3 residues early in the read; its end comes from the germline J gene. The chain recombines TRBV11-1 with TRBJ2-2; D is uncertain. The CDR3 length is 14 residues. CDR1 and CDR2 (germline): SGHAT, FQDESV (reference sequence). Trimming left V 3 bases short and J 7 bases short, with 12 bases between. This chain's CDR3 is CASSLRPGGGELFF. The CDR3 DNA, read in part, is TGTGCCAGCAGCTTGAGGCCTGGTGGCGGGGAG.

A remark on this clone: Sequencing ends 3 residues short of the CDR3 end; the germline J gene provides the rest. J is TRBJ2-3 and V is TRBV7-9, with D possibly matching TRBD1 (6 bases). The CDR3 covers 13 residues. Looked up from germline, CDR1 is SEHNR and CDR2 is FQNEAQ (reference sequence). The covered CDR3 bases are TGTGCCAGCAGCTTAGTAGTTGGACAGACG. Its protein is CASSLVVGQT. In full, the CDR3 is CASSLVVGQTQYF.

A word on this clone: Coverage ceases 3 residues before the CDR3 finishes, and the germline J gene fills in the end. This chain links TRBV20-1 with TRBJ2-1, with 11 positions matching TRBD2. With 5 bases clipped from V and 7 bases from J, the junction kept 7 bases outside the gene matches. Germline V gene data show CDR1 as DFQATT and CDR2 as SNEGSKA (reference sequence). CDR3 length equals 14 residues. Incomplete CDR3 DNA: TGCAGTGCTCCACTAGCGGGAGTAATTAATGAG. Its protein product is CSAPLAGVINE. The full CDR3 reads CSAPLAGVINEQFF.

Notes on this clone: The read terminates 3 residues before the CDR3 end, so the remaining end is supplied by the germline J gene. The chain carries TRBV2 and TRBJ2-3, with TRBD2 matching over 7 bases. The CDR3 consists of 12 residues. V shed 7 bases and J 4 bases; nucleotides not matched to a gene: 2. Germline-derived CDR1 and CDR2 are SNHLY and FYNNEI. The CDR3 reads CASKRDADTQYF. The CDR3 bases that were read are TGTGCCAGCAAGCGGGACGCAGATACG.

A word on this clone: The CDR3 is cut off 3 residues early in the read; its end comes from the germline J gene. The rearrangement joins TRBV6-2 or TRBV6-3 to TRBJ1-2; 8 bases are shared with TRBD1. Germline CDR1 and CDR2: MNHEY and SVGEGT. The CDR3 sequence is 13 residues long. V gave up 7 bases and J gave up 7 bases; unmatched junction bases: 8. The CDR3 loop reads CASTYGRGLGYTF. The CDR3 DNA, read in part, is TGTGCCAGCACCTACGGCAGGGGGCTTGGC.